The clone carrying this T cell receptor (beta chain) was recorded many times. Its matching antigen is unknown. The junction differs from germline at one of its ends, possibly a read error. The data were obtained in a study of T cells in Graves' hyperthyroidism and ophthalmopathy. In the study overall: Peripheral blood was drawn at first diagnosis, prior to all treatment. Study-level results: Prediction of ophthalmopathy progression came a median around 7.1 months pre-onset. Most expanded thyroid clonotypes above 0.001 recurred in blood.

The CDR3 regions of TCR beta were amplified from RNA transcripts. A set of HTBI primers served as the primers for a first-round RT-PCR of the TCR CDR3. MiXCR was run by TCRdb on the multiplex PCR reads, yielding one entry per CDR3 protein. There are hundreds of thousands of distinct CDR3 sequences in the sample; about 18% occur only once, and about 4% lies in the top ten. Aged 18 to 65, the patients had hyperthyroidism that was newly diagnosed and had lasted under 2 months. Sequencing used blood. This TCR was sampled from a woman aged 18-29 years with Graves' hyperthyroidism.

Written as DNA, the CDR3 is TGTGCCAGCAGTCCCGGGACTAGCGGGGGGCCCGAGGAGTACTTC. This codes for CASSPGTSGGPEEYF. The chain carries TRBV12-3 or TRBV12-4 and TRBJ2-7; 15 nucleotides line up with TRBD2. The CDR3 spans 15 residues.